This T cell receptor beta chain emerged from a study of blood T cell repertoires in COVID-19. Study details: The United States, Italy and Spain provided the acute and convalescent COVID-19 samples. The analysed material was cDNA or gDNA that came from T cells, B-cell-depleted T cells, or PBMCs.

Study processing details: Reference gene primer amplification in the assay estimated nucleated cell counts. Measured with immunoSEQ multiplex PCR; TCRdb has only the in-frame clones, and not every one. Clone size and V and J calls were adopted from that table, with D and trimming inferred from the DNA. The table has 95,000 to 130,000 clones, approximately 80% seen once. The TCR was taken from a man in his sixties or seventies with active or convalescent COVID-19. The sample taken for sequencing was peripheral blood.

CDR3 coding DNA: TGCGCCAGCAGTGTGATCGGGACAGGGAACACTGAAGCTTTCTTT. Translating it yields CASSVIGTGNTEAFF. The chain carries TRBV10-1 and TRBJ1-1, with 8 bases identical to TRBD1. The germline V gene has CDR1 WNHNN and CDR2 SYGVQD (reference sequence). The CDR3 loop spans 15 amino acids. J lost 1 base, V lost 4 bases, and 5 bases had no gene match.